This T cell receptor (beta chain) stems from a study of cytomegalovirus exposure and HLA in healthy donors. About the study: Out of roughly 170 million T cells, an earlier analysis found 117 million unique TCR beta sequences in total. HLA-typed donors contributed around 85 million unique TCRs, which were held in an early data release. Overall study findings and caveats: Reports showed the classifier diagnosing cytomegalovirus status with high specificity and sensitivity. Most TCR sequences were rare, but some public TCRs occurred in many donors.

Trimming took off 4 bases at V and 0 bases at J, with 15 bases between the two ends. The CDR3 loop spans 17 amino acids. Germline V gene sequence: CDR1 SNHLY, CDR2 FYNNEI. It was with 60 Vbeta and 13 Jbeta primers that the PCR ran. Only in-frame clones appear in the TCRdb table, and some are missing; sequencing was by immunoSEQ multiplex PCR. The repertoire holds about 93,000 clones, with roughly 60% as singletons. A remark on this clone: No antigen is known for it.

The chain employs TRBV2 and TRBJ1-4, with a tentative D call TRBD1 (6 bases). The sequencing input was PBMCs. The source of this sequence is a boy under 18 in good health and CMV-seropositive. CDR3 nucleotide sequence: TGTGCCAGCAGTGGCGCCGGGACAAGAGCAACTAATGAAAAACTGTTTTTT. This gives the protein CASSGAGTRATNEKLFF.